This TCR beta chain came from a study of control samples from healthy donors and cancer patients. Losses at the gene ends were 6 bases for V and 5 bases for J; bases not matched to a gene: 6. The CDR3 contains 13 residues. Germline V lookup: CDR1 SNHLY, CDR2 FYNNEI. Here immunoSEQ multiplex PCR was the method, and the copy in TCRdb shows in-frame clones only, minus some. The sample holds some 95,000 clones; 75% to 85% are singletons and the top ten take roughly a tenth. This clone occurred once. The rearrangement joins TRBV2 to TRBJ2-5; 7 nucleotides line up with TRBD1. What was sequenced was blood. The source of this sequence is a young woman in good health. The CDR3 bases are TGTGCCAGCAGGGCGGACAGGCGGGAGACCCAGTACTTC. It specifies CASRADRRETQYF.